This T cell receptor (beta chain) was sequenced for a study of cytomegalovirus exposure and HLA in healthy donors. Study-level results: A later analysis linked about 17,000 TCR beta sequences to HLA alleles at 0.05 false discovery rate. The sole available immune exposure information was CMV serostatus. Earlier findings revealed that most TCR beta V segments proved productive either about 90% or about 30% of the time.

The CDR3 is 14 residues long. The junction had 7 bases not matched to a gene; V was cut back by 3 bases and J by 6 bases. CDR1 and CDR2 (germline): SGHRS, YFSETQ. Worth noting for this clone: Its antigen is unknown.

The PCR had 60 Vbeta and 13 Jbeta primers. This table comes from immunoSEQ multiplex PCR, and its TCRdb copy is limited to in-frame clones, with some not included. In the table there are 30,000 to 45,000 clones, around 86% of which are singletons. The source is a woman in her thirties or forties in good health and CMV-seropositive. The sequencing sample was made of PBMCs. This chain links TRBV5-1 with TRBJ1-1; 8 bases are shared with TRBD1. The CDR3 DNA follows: TGCGCCAGCAGCTCGGGACAGGTCCCCCCTGAAGCTTTCTTT. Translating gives CASSSGQVPPEAFF. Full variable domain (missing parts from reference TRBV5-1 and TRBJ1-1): KAGVTQTPRYLIKTRGQQVTLSCSPISGHRSVSWYQQTPGQGLQFLFEYFSETQRNKGNFPGRFSGRQFSNSRSEMNVSTLELGDSALYLCASSSGQVPPEAFFGQGTRLTVV.